The entry that follows covers one T cell receptor (beta chain) sequence. Some clones are missing from TCRdb's copy, which holds only in-frame ones; the method was immunoSEQ multiplex PCR. The sample carries a few hundred thousand clones, roughly 80% recorded once. V lost 0 bases and J lost 8; bases outside the gene matches: 5. CDR1 and CDR2 (germline): SGHRS, YFSETQ. This CDR3 spans 14 amino acids. The sample is drawn from a study of blood T cell repertoires in COVID-19. This TCR was sampled from a woman aged 18-29 years with acute or convalescent COVID-19. The specimen sequenced was peripheral blood. The chain links TRBV5-1 to TRBJ1-3; 7 nucleotides match TRBD1. Here the CDR3 reads CASSLGQGGDTIYF. The CDR3 DNA reads as TGCGCCAGCAGCTTGGGACAGGGTGGGGACACCATATATTTT.